Described below is a single TCR beta chain sequence and its context. The data derive from a study of blood T cell repertoires in COVID-19. About the research overall: Sites in the United States, Italy and Spain provided acute and convalescent COVID-19 samples. PBMCs, B-cell-depleted T cells, or T cells provided the cDNA or gDNA that made up the material.

Original analysis: By means of reference gene primer amplification, nucleated cell counts were estimated. Sequenced by immunoSEQ multiplex PCR; TCRdb stores in-frame clones only, minus some. Clone size and V and J calls were adopted from that table, with D and trimming inferred from the DNA. The table includes around 99,000 clones, about nine tenths detected once. The germline V gene encodes CDR1 SGHTA and CDR2 FQGNSA. Trimming pared 1 base from V and 2 bases from J, leaving 12 bases between. The CDR3 runs to 15 residues. Material: peripheral blood. The chain carries TRBV7-2 and TRBJ2-7; a possible D gene is TRBD2 (5 bases). The sequence derives from a man over 45 with acute or convalescent COVID-19. CDR3 amino acids: CASSLVASSPYEQYF. The CDR3 DNA reads as TGTGCCAGCAGCTTAGTTGCCTCTAGCCCCTACGAGCAGTACTTC.